This entry lists 26 T cell receptor beta chains sequenced from one sample in a study of post-analysis software for immune sequencing data. Overall study results and limits: Higher frequency in patients than in controls was seen for roughly five TRBV segments, with TRBV5-6, TRBV5-1 and TRBV20-1 among them.

No antigen has been identified for these receptors. Sequencing libraries made from TCR beta cDNA carried unique molecular identifiers. TCRdb re-analysed the PCR reads in MiXCR, keeping a single row per CDR3 protein. Of fewer than 850,000 distinct CDR3 sequences listed, less than 35% are singletons. The sequenced material came from blood. Receptors originate from a girl between 10 and 17 years old with multiple sclerosis.

There are a few counts of this clonotype. In DNA form, the CDR3 reads TGTGCCAGCAGTTTAAGACTAGCGGGAGTCGTCGAGCAGTACTTC. It specifies CASSLRLAGVVEQYF. The rearrangement joins TRBV6-2 or TRBV6-3 to TRBJ2-7; the match to TRBD2 covers 12 bases. The CDR3 has 15 amino acids. Trimming at V came to 4 bases and at J to 6 bases, leaving 7 bases not matched to a gene. Germline CDR1 reads MNHEY; CDR2 reads SVGEGT.

This clonotype has just one count. An end of the junction differs from the germline gene, which may be a read error. This chain uses TRBV12-5 with TRBJ2-1; TRBD2 aligns across 9 bases. The CDR3 covers 13 residues. The V gene's germline CDR1 is LGHNT and CDR2 FRNRAP. This CDR3 is CARGSRLAEEQFF. The DNA for the CDR3 is TGTGCTAGGGGTTCCAGACTAGCGGAAGAGCAGTTCTTC.

This clonotype was observed a handful of times. V and J are TRBV21-1 and TRBJ2-7. TRBV21-1 constitutes a pseudogene. This CDR3 is 13 amino acids long. CDR3 loop: CASSNLPRYEQYF. The DNA of the CDR3 is TGTGCCAGCAGCAATCTCCCTCGCTACGAGCAGTACTTC.

This clonotype has only a few counts. The chain combines TRBV28 with TRBJ2-5; 13 positions agree with TRBD2. The DNA end lines up better with TRBJ2-7; the J call may be wrong. The CDR3 is made up of 16 amino acids. The germline gives CDR1 MDHEN, CDR2 SYDVKM. This CDR3 reads CASSSGLAGVDYEQYF. DNA of the CDR3: TGTGCCAGCAGTTCCGGACTAGCGGGAGTTGACTACGAGCAGTACTTC.

In its sample, this clonotype was seen a few times. This chain joins TRBV6-1 and TRBJ2-4; TRBD2 matches 7 bases. The CDR3 runs 17 residues. Germline loops: CDR1 MNHNS, CDR2 SASEGT. J was trimmed by 1 base and V by 2 bases; bases with no gene match: 8. CDR3 sequence (DNA): TGTGCCAGCAGTGAATTGGGAGGGCGGGGGGCCAAAAACATTCAGTACTTC. Translation: CASSELGGRGAKNIQYF.

This clonotype was recorded a few times. This chain connects TRBV5-8 to TRBJ1-2, with D uncertain. The germline V gene encodes CDR1 SGHTS and CDR2 YDEGEE. The CDR3 has 16 residues. V was pared by 0 bases and J by 4 bases, with 16 bases between. CDR3 DNA: TGTGCCAGCAGCTTGGGGGTAACAGAGGCCGCCTATGGCTACACCTTC. Translating it yields CASSLGVTEAAYGYTF.

Regarding this clonotype: At one boundary the junction diverges from the germline segment, which might be a read error. This chain uses TRBV15 with TRBJ2-7, with D uncertain. CDR1 is LNHNV, CDR2 YYDKDF, per germline (reference sequence). This CDR3 comprises 16 residues. As DNA, the CDR3 is TGTACCACCAGCAGAGATGGCCAAGTCCTTTCCTACGAGCAGTACTTC. Encoded protein: CTTSRDGQVLSYEQYF.

This clonotype has just a few counts. The chain carries TRBV27 and TRBJ2-7; TRBD2 agrees at 7 bases. From germline, CDR1 is MNHEY and CDR2 SMNVEV (reference sequence). The CDR3 consists of 14 residues. The J segment lost 2 bases and the V segment lost 9 bases, leaving 10 bases of the junction unmatched. The CDR3 DNA reads as TGTGCCAGTCTCCCTAGCGGCCGACCCTACGAGCAGTACTTC. Its translation is CASLPSGRPYEQYF.

In this sample, this clonotype turned up a few times. The chain carries TRBV6-6 and TRBJ1-5; D not certain. Germline lookup yields CDR1 MNHNY and CDR2 SVGAGI (reference sequence). This CDR3 contains 15 residues. V shed 1 base and J shed 1 base, with 8 bases lying between them. The CDR3 here is CASSYLSASNQPQHF. The CDR3 nucleotides are TGTGCCAGCAGTTACTTGTCCGCAAGCAATCAGCCCCAGCATTTT.

The chain couples TRBV10-3 to TRBJ2-1; tentatively, D is TRBD2 (5 bases). Deletions cut 0 bases from V and 4 bases from J, with 13 bases between. This CDR3 region has 16 residues. Germline-derived CDR1 and CDR2 are ENHRY and SYGVKD. CDR3 coding DNA: TGTGCCATCAGTGAGTCCCAAAGCGGACCTTACAATGAGCAGTTCTTC. Its protein product is CAISESQSGPYNEQFF.

The V and J genes are TRBV28 and TRBJ2-1, with TRBD2 identical over 13 bases. CDR1 and CDR2 (germline): MDHEN, SYDVKM. CDR3 size: 19 residues. CDR3 DNA: TGTGCTGGCAGTCCAGGACTAGCGGGAGTACTTCTCGGAAACAATGAGCAGTTCTTC. Encoded protein: CAGSPGLAGVLLGNNEQFF.

The V gene is TRBV7-8, the J gene TRBJ1-5; 10 positions agree with TRBD1. The CDR3 runs to 17 residues. Germline V lookup: CDR1 SGHVS, CDR2 FQNEAQ. J was trimmed by 5 bases and V by 4 bases; bases with no gene match: 11. This chain's CDR3 is CASSWLTGQGSDQPQHF. CDR3 coding DNA: TGTGCCAGCAGCTGGCTTACGGGACAGGGGTCGGATCAGCCCCAGCATTTT.

The sample holds a few counts of this clonotype. The gene calls are TRBV18 and TRBJ1-5; D is perhaps TRBD1 (5 bases). This CDR3 region has 15 residues. V lost 5 bases and J lost 4, with 15 bases in between. Germline V CDR1 and CDR2: KGHSH, LQKENI. The CDR3 sequence is CASSSAGTLNQPQHF. The DNA for the CDR3 is TGTGCCAGCTCATCCGCCGGGACTTTAAATCAGCCCCAGCATTTT. Looking up the rest from reference TRBV18 and TRBJ1-5 gives the full variable domain: NAGVMQNPRHLVRRRGQEARLRCSPMKGHSHVYWYRQLPEEGLKFMVYLQKENIIDESGMPKERFSAEFPKEGPSILRIQQVVRGDSAAYFCASSSAGTLNQPQHFGDGTRLSIL.

This clonotype has just a few counts. The rearrangement links TRBV29-1 to TRBJ2-5; D gene uncertain. CDR3 length: 14 residues. The germline V gene has CDR1 SQVTM and CDR2 ANQGSEA. The V gene lost 6 bases and the J gene lost 5 bases, with 19 bases spanning the gap. The CDR3 reads CSVVPGPLQETQYF. CDR3 coding DNA: TGCAGCGTAGTACCGGGCCCTCTACAGGAGACCCAGTACTTC.

The chain employs TRBV4-1 and TRBJ2-5; a weak D match, TRBD2 (5 bases). The V and J ends lost 5 bases and 0 bases respectively, with 7 bases between them. The germline CDR1 and CDR2 sequences are MGHRA and YSYEKL. This CDR3 is built from 13 residues. The CDR3 here is CASSWTYQETQYF. CDR3 nucleotide sequence: TGCGCCAGCAGCTGGACTTACCAAGAGACCCAGTACTTC.

This clonotype came up a few times. This chain joins TRBV27 and TRBJ1-6, with TRBD1 identical over 9 bases. CDR1 MNHEY and CDR2 SMNVEV come from the germline V gene (reference sequence). Losses at the gene ends were 3 bases for V and 9 bases for J; bases not matched to a gene: 9. CDR3 size: 16 residues. The CDR3 here is CASSFLTGGYGSPLHF. For the CDR3, the DNA is TGTGCCAGCAGTTTTTTGACAGGGGGTTATGGTTCACCCCTCCACTTT.

This clonotype was counted a few times. CDR3 residues: CASSSEGLTGELFF. CDR3 DNA: TGCGCCAGCAGCTCCGAGGGGTTGACCGGGGAGCTGTTTTTT. The chain couples TRBV5-1 to TRBJ2-2; D may correspond to TRBD1 or TRBD2 (5 bases each). The CDR3 has 14 amino acids. The germline V gene encodes CDR1 SGHRS and CDR2 YFSETQ. V gave up 3 bases and J gave up 5 bases, with 11 bases separating them.

This chain joins TRBV28 and TRBJ2-3, with TRBD2 as a possible D gene (5 bases). V was pared by 4 bases and J by 4 bases, with 21 bases between. This CDR3 spans 17 amino acids. CDR1 and CDR2 (germline): MDHEN, SYDVKM. The CDR3 DNA follows: TGTGCCAGCAGTTCAGGCCCGGAGGATTCTCGGGCAGATACGCAGTATTTT. It is translated as CASSSGPEDSRADTQYF.

V gene TRBV6-6 combines with J gene TRBJ1-1; D not certain. V was pared by 3 bases and J by 0 bases, with 8 bases between. The CDR3 has 14 amino acids. In germline, CDR1 is MNHNY, CDR2 SVGAGI (reference sequence). The CDR3 DNA is TGTGCCAGCAGTTATAGTCAAATGAACACTGAAGCTTTCTTT. It specifies CASSYSQMNTEAFF.

The table lists this clonotype with a few counts. The chain uses TRBV20-1 and TRBJ1-5; 7 bases are shared with TRBD1. V trimming: 7 bases; J trimming: 0 bases; junction bases outside the gene matches: 15. This CDR3 is built from 17 residues. From germline, CDR1 is DFQATT and CDR2 SNEGSKA (reference sequence). The DNA of the CDR3 is TGCAGTGTACCAAGGGGGCAAGGATGGGGTAGCAATCAGCCCCAGCATTTT. Encoded protein: CSVPRGQGWGSNQPQHF.

The J gene is TRBJ1-1, the V gene TRBV3-1, with D hard to call. The V and J ends lost 6 bases and 5 bases respectively, with 13 bases between them. CDR1 and CDR2 (germline): LGHDT, YNNKEL (reference sequence). This CDR3 comprises 13 residues. DNA of the CDR3: TGTGCCAGCAGAATTACCGGACGGACTGAAGCTTTCTTT. This gives the protein CASRITGRTEAFF.

The sample holds a few counts of this clonotype. V usage is TRBV6-5 and J usage is TRBJ2-7, with 8 bases lining up with TRBD2. The CDR3 extends over 15 amino acids. Germline CDR1 MNHEY, CDR2 SVGAGI. V lost 10 bases to trimming and J lost 2 bases; unmatched junction nucleotides: 13. CDR3 in DNA: TGTGCCACCCTTAGTAGCGGGACGAAAGCCTACGAGCAGTACTTC. This encodes CATLSSGTKAYEQYF.

J is TRBJ2-1 and V is TRBV5-5; 9 nucleotides line up with TRBD2. The J segment lost 7 bases and the V segment lost 6 bases, leaving 5 bases of the junction unmatched. Germline CDR1 and CDR2: SGHKS and YYEKEE (reference sequence). This CDR3 contains 13 residues. The CDR3 loop reads CASNGLAWNEQFF. CDR3 in DNA: TGTGCCAGCAATGGACTAGCGTGGAATGAGCAGTTCTTC.

The chain has TRBV15 and TRBJ1-5; 7 positions match TRBD1. Germline V lookup: CDR1 LNHNV, CDR2 YYDKDF (reference sequence). Trimming removed 2 bases from V and 11 bases from J; junction bases left unmatched: 6. The CDR3 loop spans 13 amino acids. CDR3 DNA sequence: TGTGCCACCAGCAGAAACAGACAGGGTACCCAGCATTTT. Protein sequence: CATSRNRQGTQHF.

The V gene is TRBV28, the J gene TRBJ2-1; 8 bases fit TRBD2. The J call may be faulty, since TRBJ2-7 better matches the DNA end. Germline-derived CDR1 and CDR2 are MDHEN and SYDVKM. The CDR3 is 22 amino acids. CDR3 nucleotide sequence: TGTGCCAGCAGTTGGCCCCCGTTGGGGACTAGAAGACGGGAGAGCTCCTACAATGAGCAGTACTTC. Protein: CASSWPPLGTRRRESSYNEQYF.

V usage is TRBV5-1 and J usage is TRBJ2-3; D not resolved. Germline V gives CDR1 SGHRS, CDR2 YFSETQ. The CDR3 runs to 12 residues. V was clipped by 4 bases and J by 2 bases, with 5 bases between them. The CDR3 DNA reads as TGCGCCAGCAGCCATGACACAGATACGCAGTATTTT. Protein product: CASSHDTDTQYF.